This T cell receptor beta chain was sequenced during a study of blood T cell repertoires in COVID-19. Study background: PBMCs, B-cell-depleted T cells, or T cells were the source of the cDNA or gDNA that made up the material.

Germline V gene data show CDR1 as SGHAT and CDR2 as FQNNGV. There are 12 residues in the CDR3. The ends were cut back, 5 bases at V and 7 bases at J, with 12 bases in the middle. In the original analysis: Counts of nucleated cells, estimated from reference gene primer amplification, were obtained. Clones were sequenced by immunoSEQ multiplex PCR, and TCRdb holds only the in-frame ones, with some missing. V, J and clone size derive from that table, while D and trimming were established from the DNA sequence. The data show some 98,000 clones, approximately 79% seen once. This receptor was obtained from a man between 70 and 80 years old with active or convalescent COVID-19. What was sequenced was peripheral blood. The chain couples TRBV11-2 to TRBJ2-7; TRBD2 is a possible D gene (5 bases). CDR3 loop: CASSPQSGEQYF. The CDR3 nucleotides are TGTGCCAGCAGCCCTCAATCGGGGGAGCAGTACTTC.